The 9 T cell receptor beta chains reported below all come from one sample, sequenced in a study of OX40 agonist ivuxolimab in advanced cancers. Profiled with immunoSEQ multiplex PCR; TCRdb holds only in-frame clones, not every one. The data show just under 95,000 clones, about nine tenths seen once. Sequences were derived from CD4+ or CD8+ T cells sorted from blood, sampled in a trial of the OX40 agonist ivuxolimab. These receptors originate from an adult with an advanced solid tumor such as melanoma, head and neck, liver or kidney cancer.

This chain uses TRBV11-3 with TRBJ2-7, with a tentative D call TRBD1 (5 bases). The CDR3 is 12 residues long. Germline lookup yields CDR1 SGHNT and CDR2 YENEEA. V was cut by 1 base and J by 4 bases, with 5 bases left in between. The CDR3 DNA reads as TGTGCCAGCAGCTTAGCAGGGTACGAGCAGTACTTC. This sequence encodes CASSLAGYEQYF.

The count of this clone is one. The chain couples TRBV11-3 to TRBJ2-7; D may be TRBD1 (6 bases). This CDR3 is 14 amino acids long. Germline V gene sequence: CDR1 SGHNT, CDR2 YENEEA. V was clipped by 6 bases and J by 2 bases, with 14 bases between them. The CDR3 spells CASRRRTATYEQYF. CDR3 DNA: TGTGCCAGCAGGCGTAGGACAGCGACCTACGAGCAGTACTTC.

V gene TRBV25-1 combines with J gene TRBJ2-1; D gene ambiguous. Trimming removed 5 bases at V and 5 bases at J, with 7 bases between. The CDR3 length is 12 residues. In germline, CDR1 is MGHDK, CDR2 SYGVNS. The CDR3 reads CASSLRNNEQFF. The CDR3 DNA sequence: TGTGCCAGCAGTCTTCGCAACAATGAGCAGTTCTTC.

The chain is built from TRBV7-8 and TRBJ1-2; the D gene is possibly TRBD1 (5 bases). The germline V gene encodes CDR1 SGHVS and CDR2 FQNEAQ. This CDR3 is 14 amino acids long. V lost 4 bases and J 2 bases, leaving 11 bases between the germline ends. CDR3: CASSYGTANYGYTF. The CDR3 DNA reads as TGTGCCAGCAGCTACGGGACCGCGAACTATGGCTACACCTTC.

The rearrangement links TRBV7-2 to TRBJ2-7, with TRBD2 matching over 7 bases. With V trimmed by 6 bases and J by 3 bases, 5 bases remained unmatched. The CDR3 covers 13 residues. The germline CDR1 and CDR2 sequences are SGHTA and FQGNSA. The CDR3 DNA reads TGTGCCAGCAGGGATGGGGGGGGCTACGAGCAGTACTTC. Its translation: CASRDGGGYEQYF. Supplemented by reference TRBV7-2 and TRBJ2-7, the full variable domain reads GAGVSQSPSNKVTEKGKDVELRCDPISGHTALYWYRQSLGQGLEFLIYFQGNSAPDKSGLPSDRFSAERTGGSVSTLTIQRTQQEDSAVYLCASRDGGGYEQYFGPGTRLTVT.

The genes are TRBV7-9 and TRBJ2-5, with D perhaps matching TRBD1 (5 bases). This CDR3 comprises 13 residues. V lost 5 bases and J 1 base, leaving 8 bases between the germline ends. CDR1 is SEHNR and CDR2 is FQNEAQ in the germline V gene (reference sequence). DNA for the CDR3: TGTGCCAGCAGCCCCAGGGCCCAAGAGACCCAGTACTTC. This translates into CASSPRAQETQYF.

In this sample, this clone turned up a few times. The same CDR3 also results from other DNA sequences found in this sample. DNA of the CDR3: TGTGCCAGCAGCTTAGAAGAGACCCAGTACTTC. This sequence encodes CASSLEETQYF. This rearrangement joins TRBV11-2 to TRBJ2-5; D is unresolved. Germline values: CDR1 SGHAT, CDR2 FQNNGV. The CDR3 is 11 amino acids. Deletions cut 0 bases from V and 4 bases from J, with 0 bases between.

The chain links TRBV30 to TRBJ1-1, with 10 positions matching TRBD1. Germline trimming cut 8 bases from V and 1 base from J; bases unmatched to any gene: 4. The CDR3 covers 13 residues. Germline loops: CDR1 GTSNPN, CDR2 SVGIG (reference sequence). The CDR3 DNA is TGTGCCCGACAGGGGGCCCCGAACACTGAAGCTTTCTTT. This sequence encodes CARQGAPNTEAFF. The whole variable domain, remainder taken from reference TRBV30 and TRBJ1-1, is SQTIHQWPATLVQPVGSPLSLECTVEGTSNPNLYWYRQAAGRGLQLLFYSVGIGQISSEVPQNLSASRPQDRQFILSSKKLLLSDSGFYLCARQGAPNTEAFFGQGTRLTVV.

The rearrangement uses TRBV6-1 and TRBJ2-7; D is uncertain. Trimming took off 10 bases at V and 0 bases at J, with 16 bases between the two ends. The CDR3 length is 14 residues. The V gene's germline CDR1 is MNHNS and CDR2 SASEGT. Here the CDR3 DNA reads TGTGCCACCAATCCCCCACAGAGCTCCTACGAGCAGTACTTC. Translating it yields CATNPPQSSYEQYF.